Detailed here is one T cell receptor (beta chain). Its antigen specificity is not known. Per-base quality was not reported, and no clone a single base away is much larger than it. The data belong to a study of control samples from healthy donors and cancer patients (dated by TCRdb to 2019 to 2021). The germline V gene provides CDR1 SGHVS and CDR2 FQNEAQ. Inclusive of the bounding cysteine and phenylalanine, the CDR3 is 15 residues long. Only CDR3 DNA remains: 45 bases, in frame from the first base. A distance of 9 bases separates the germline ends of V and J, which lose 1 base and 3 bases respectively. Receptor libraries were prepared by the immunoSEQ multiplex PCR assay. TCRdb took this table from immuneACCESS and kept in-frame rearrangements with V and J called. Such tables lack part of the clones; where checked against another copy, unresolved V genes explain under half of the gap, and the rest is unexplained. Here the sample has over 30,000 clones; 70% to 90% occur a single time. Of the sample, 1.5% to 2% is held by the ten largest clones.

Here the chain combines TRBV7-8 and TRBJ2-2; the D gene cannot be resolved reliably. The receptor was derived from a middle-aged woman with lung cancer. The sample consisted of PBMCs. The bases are TGTGCCAGCAGCTTAGTTTCGGCAGACACCGGGGAGCTGTTTTTT. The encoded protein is CASSLVSADTGELFF.